This TCR beta chain derives from a study of T cells in women clearing cervical HPV infection listed by TCRdb under 2018. Background for the entire study: The cases were fewer than 30 women with histologically confirmed HPV16-related CIN3 or worse, and 2 of these cases were invasive cancers. The controls were 25 or so women whose single incident HPV16 infection cleared within 12 months with no development of precancer or cancer. Blood from cases was drawn at the visit where the lesion was first identified, while blood from controls was drawn once the infection was no longer detected. Among cases, blood sampling occurred a median of about 150 days after lesion detection, with an interquartile range of about 85 to 210 days. Because only a few women had HLA typing data, the possibility that HLA type acted as a confounder could not be ruled out. This exploratory proof-of-principle case-control study, nested within the Guanacaste HPV Natural History Study in Costa Rica, compared TCR repertoires among women with different cervical HPV16 outcomes. Cases were matched to controls by age within five years and by the year the sample was collected. Median age was roughly 33 years in cases versus roughly 37 in controls, and baseline characteristics did not differ significantly. In the parent cohort, 9,000 to 13,000 women aged 18 or older were enrolled in Guanacaste, Costa Rica, during about 1992 to 1994 and were followed for six to seven years. Quality controls consisted of five blinded duplicates per group, for a total of approximately 60 samples made up of 50 participants and about ten replicates. Results the study describes overall, beyond this receptor: Because the number of T cells in each sample was unknown, differences in richness could reflect differing T-cell content rather than repertoire biology. TRBV6-7 relative abundance was lower in cases than in controls (around 0.11% versus 0.15%; Bonferroni P = 0.0008). Because of the cross-sectional design, the study could not determine whether the associations came before infection or resulted from infection, and neither effector/memory subsets nor HPV-specific T cells were isolated. Random forest classifiers that combined richness and V gene abundances separated cases from controls with an estimated AUC of approximately 0.79. TCR repertoire richness was significantly higher in CIN3+ cases than in controls across sequencing depths, while evenness did not differ.

CDR1 SGHRS and CDR2 YFSETQ were looked up in the germline V gene. Including the terminal cysteine and phenylalanine, the CDR3 comprises 15 residues. The DNA covers only part of the CDR3, 36 bases in frame from base 1. TCR beta CDR3 regions were amplified by multiplex PCR from an average of roughly 1.1 ug genomic DNA per sample using the immunoSEQ assay. To correct primer bias, the assay used a complete synthetic TCR repertoire to set an amplification baseline. The amplicons were sequenced on the Illumina platform. Under the source paper's analysis protocol: Error correction of the sequences involved clustering with frequency ratios plus a modified nearest-neighbor algorithm, after which the sequences were analyzed in the immunoSEQ Analyzer using IMGT gene definitions. At each rarefaction depth, TCR richness and evenness were averaged across 20 rarefaction repeats, and any sample with fewer sequences than the depth was left out. Wilcoxon rank sum tests with FDR correction were used to compare relative abundances of V, D and J genes between the groups. In the blinded duplicates, the intraclass correlation was 90% to 96% for TCR richness and averaged about 76% across more than 65 gene segments. TCRdb took over this immuneACCESS table, retaining in-frame rearrangements with V and J assigned. Such tables are incomplete; in checked studies, under half of the missing clones stem from an unresolved V gene, and the remainder is unexplained. V and J calls and clone size are as listed in that table; D and trimming were resolved from the DNA. The table of this sample itemizes about 28,000 clones. The ten largest clonotypes hold roughly 16% of the sample.

As concerns this clone: The clone's antigen remains unknown. One end of the junction does not line up with germline, which may come from a read error. Coverage ceases 3 residues before the CDR3 finishes, and the germline J gene fills in the end. At the DNA level, this CDR3 is encoded by other sequences in the same sample as well.

Every participant had a single incident cervical HPV16 infection, and women with prevalent HPV16 infections were excluded. Cervical HPV DNA was detected with MY09/MY11 PCR, and genotyping was done with dot-blot hybridization. Roughly 16 mL of heparinized blood were centrifuged, and the buffy coat was split into aliquots, frozen at -30 degrees C, and then kept at -80 degrees C. QIAGEN kits were used to extract genomic DNA from the buffy coat specimens. This TCR came from a woman aged 18 to 75 with a cervical HPV16 infection that either progressed to CIN3+ or cleared (not recorded which). Rearrangement joined TRBV5-1 to TRBJ1-3; TRBD1 is possibly the D segment (5 matching bases). What was sequenced was blood buffy coat. The sequenced CDR3 bases are TGCGCCAGCAGCTTGTTCCCGGTCGGGGGAAACACG. This gives the protein CASSLFPVGGNT. The CDR3 reads in full as CASSLFPVGGNTIYF.